This T cell receptor (beta chain) originates from a study of PD-L1 blockade in urothelial cancer. Study-wide background: Median T cell yield from blood was 120,000 to 150,000.

This clone was found once. Its antigen is currently unknown. This CDR3 has 15 amino acids. V lost 4 bases, J lost 1 base, and 4 bases stayed unmatched. Germline V gene lookup returns CDR1 MNHEY and CDR2 SVGAGI. TCRdb's copy holds only in-frame clones and misses some; the assay was immunoSEQ multiplex PCR. The sample includes tens of thousands of clones, around 88% of them seen just once. Overall study findings and caveats: Pretreatment TCR clonality in blood, when below the median, was predictive of better survival.

The receptor was derived from a man aged 55 to 70 with urothelial cancer. The sequencing here drew on PBMCs, taken around atezolizumab (anti-PD-L1) treatment. The gene calls are TRBV6-5 and TRBJ2-1; 7 nucleotides align to TRBD2. The CDR3 loop is CASSSVGGSYNEQFF. Here the CDR3 DNA reads TGTGCCAGCAGTTCGGTGGGAGGGTCCTACAATGAGCAGTTCTTC.